The 30 T cell receptor beta chains below were found in one sample sequenced in a study of identical twins. TCRdb passed the 5' RACE reads through MiXCR, listing each CDR3 protein once. The top ten hold about 0.27% of the sample, which has 1.5 million to 2 million distinct CDR3 sequences, under 35% seen once. The specimen sequenced was cord blood. These receptors came from a newborn girl in good health.

The V gene is TRBV7-8, the J gene TRBJ2-1, with 13 bases fitting TRBD2. CDR3 length: 17 amino acids. CDR1 is SGHVS, CDR2 FQNEAQ, per germline. Trimming removed 3 bases from V and 4 bases from J; junction bases left unmatched: 6. CDR3 bases: TGTGCCAGCAGCTTCCTGCGACTAGCGGGAGGTTACAATGAGCAGTTCTTC. Translating gives CASSFLRLAGGYNEQFF. Full variable domain (rest looked up from reference TRBV7-8 and TRBJ2-1): GAGVSQSPRYKVAKRGQDVALRCDPISGHVSLFWYQQALGQGPEFLTYFQNEAQLDKSGLPSDRFFAERPEGSVSTLKIQRTQQEDSAVYLCASSFLRLAGGYNEQFFGPGTRLTVL.

The chain carries TRBV7-2 and TRBJ2-1; 8 nucleotides match TRBD1. Germline CDR1 is SGHTA and CDR2 is FQGNSA. The CDR3 has 15 residues. Germline trimming cut 5 bases from V and 9 bases from J; bases unmatched to any gene: 12. CDR3 amino acids: CASSPGSRQGSEQFF. The DNA for the CDR3 is TGTGCCAGCAGCCCTGGATCTCGACAGGGGAGTGAGCAGTTCTTC.

This clonotype came up a few times. The rearrangement joins TRBV6-1 to TRBJ2-7, with D unresolved. Trimming took off 5 bases at V and 7 bases at J, with 18 bases between the two ends. This CDR3 has 14 residues. CDR1 is MNHNS and CDR2 is SASEGT in the germline V gene. The CDR3 coding sequence is TGTGCCAGCAGTATACTTCTGACCAGCTATGAGCAGTACTTC. Protein: CASSILLTSYEQYF.

This clonotype was detected ten times or more. The rearrangement joins TRBV4-2 to TRBJ2-7, with D unclear. The V gene lost 0 bases and the J gene lost 0 bases, with 12 bases spanning the gap. CDR1 is LGHNA and CDR2 is YNFKEQ in the germline V gene. The CDR3 is 16 amino acids. In DNA, the CDR3 is TGTGCCAGCAGCCAAGACTCGGCGGACCCCTCCTACGAGCAGTACTTC. It translates to CASSQDSADPSYEQYF.

This rearrangement joins TRBV20-1 to TRBJ1-1, with D hard to call. Germline values: CDR1 DFQATT, CDR2 SNEGSKA (reference sequence). The CDR3 has 13 residues. V was trimmed by 7 bases and J by 4 bases, leaving 16 bases between them. The CDR3 spells CSVDGVEGTEAFF. CDR3 bases: TGCAGTGTAGATGGGGTGGAAGGCACTGAAGCTTTCTTT.

This clonotype came up a few times. The chain recombines TRBV18 with TRBJ2-7; tentative D call: TRBD1 (6 bases). Germline values: CDR1 KGHSH, CDR2 LQKENI. The V gene lost 1 base and the J gene lost 12 bases, with 13 bases spanning the gap. This CDR3 contains 12 residues. The CDR3 is CASSPRNRVMYF. The CDR3 coding sequence is TGTGCCAGCTCACCACGGAACAGGGTGATGTACTTC.

With regard to this clonotype: This could be a read error, since a much larger clone is one nucleotide away. This rearrangement joins TRBV11-1 to TRBJ2-7, with TRBD1 as a possible D gene (5 bases). The CDR3 covers 14 residues. The germline V gene encodes CDR1 SGHAT and CDR2 FQDESV (reference sequence). As DNA, the CDR3 is TGTGCCAGCAGCGCAACAAGGGGATCCTACAAGCAGTACTTC. Its protein is CASSATRGSYKQYF.

The chain joins TRBV6-2 or TRBV6-3 to TRBJ1-4; D remains ambiguous. CDR1 is MNHEY and CDR2 is SVGEGT in the germline V gene. CDR3 length: 16 amino acids. Trimming took off 5 bases at V and 0 bases at J, with 13 bases between the two ends. CDR3 sequence: CASSPRHRSTNEKLFF. The CDR3 DNA reads TGTGCCAGCAGTCCTCGACACCGATCAACTAATGAAAAACTGTTTTTT.

The V gene is TRBV5-6, the J gene TRBJ1-1, with D unresolved. CDR1 is SGHDT and CDR2 is YYEEEE in the germline V gene. CDR3 length equals 13 residues. The ends were cut back, 4 bases at V and 7 bases at J, with 14 bases in the middle. In nucleotides, the CDR3 is TGTGCCAGCAGCCCCGGGCGGGGTGTTGAAGCTTTCTTT. It encodes CASSPGRGVEAFF.

CDR3 nucleotide sequence: TGTGCCAGTAGGTGGTCTCATGGCTACACCTTC. Its protein is CASRWSHGYTF. The chain links TRBV19 to TRBJ1-2; D not resolved. The length of the CDR3 is 11 residues. Trimming pared 6 bases from V and 6 bases from J, leaving 8 bases between. Germline V gene lookup returns CDR1 LNHDA and CDR2 SQIVND (reference sequence).

The chain couples TRBV10-3 to TRBJ2-1, with D uncertain. Germline V gives CDR1 ENHRY, CDR2 SYGVKD. V lost 11 bases and J lost 0, with 11 bases in between. The CDR3 extends over 13 amino acids. The CDR3 bases are TGTGCCCTCCGCCCGAGCTCCTACAATGAGCAGTTCTTC. This gives the protein CALRPSSYNEQFF.

A few counts support this clonotype. CDR3 nucleotide sequence: TGTGCCAAAAGGGGGCAGGGGGCCTTTACCGGGGAGCTGTTTTTT. Protein: CAKRGQGAFTGELFF. This chain joins TRBV11-2 and TRBJ2-2; 8 positions match TRBD1. The ends lost 10 bases at V and 5 bases at J; junction bases unmatched: 12. The CDR3 is made up of 15 amino acids. Per germline, CDR1 SGHAT and CDR2 FQNNGV.

This clonotype has just a few counts. The V and J genes are TRBV24-1 and TRBJ2-1; 9 bases fit TRBD2. CDR3 size: 16 residues. J was trimmed by 4 bases and V by 6 bases; bases with no gene match: 9. CDR1 KGHDR and CDR2 SFDVKD come from the germline V gene. The CDR3 sequence: CATSSTGTSKYNEQFF. CDR3 nucleotide sequence: TGTGCCACCAGTTCAACCGGGACTAGCAAGTACAATGAGCAGTTCTTC.

The table lists this clonotype with a few counts. This rearrangement joins TRBV12-3 or TRBV12-4 to TRBJ2-1, with D maybe TRBD1 (5 bases). The CDR3 extends over 15 amino acids. The ends were cut back, 6 bases at V and 4 bases at J, with 16 bases in the middle. The CDR3 coding sequence is TGTGCCAGCAGATCAAATAGGGGCCCTTACAATGAGCAGTTCTTC. Its translation: CASRSNRGPYNEQFF.

This clonotype was seen only a few times. The chain has TRBV7-6 and TRBJ2-1; D is perhaps TRBD2 (5 bases). Germline V gives CDR1 SGHVS, CDR2 FNYEAQ. The CDR3 spans 13 residues. Trimming left V 1 base short and J 14 bases short, with 15 bases between. CDR3 amino acids: CASSLGTSGMEFF. The DNA of the CDR3 is TGTGCCAGCAGCTTAGGGACGTCCGGGATGGAGTTCTTC.

This chain uses TRBV2 with TRBJ1-5; perhaps TRBD1 as D (5 bases). Germline CDR1 and CDR2: SNHLY and FYNNEI. The CDR3 loop spans 14 amino acids. Deletions cut 3 bases from V and 5 bases from J, with 11 bases between. This chain's CDR3 is CASSEIVGDQPQHF. Here the CDR3 DNA reads TGTGCCAGCAGTGAGATTGTGGGGGATCAGCCCCAGCATTTT.

As to this clonotype: A much larger clone lies a single base off, so this may be a read error. This rearrangement joins TRBV28 to TRBJ2-1; D is uncertain. The end of the DNA is better explained by TRBJ2-7, so the J call may be wrong. This CDR3 spans 13 amino acids. CDR1 and CDR2 from the germline V gene are MDHEN and SYDVKM. This CDR3 reads CASSRYSYNEQYF. CDR3 bases: TGTGCCAGCAGTCGCTACTCCTACAATGAGCAGTACTTC.

The chain joins TRBV20-1 to TRBJ1-1; D perhaps matches TRBD1 (5 bases). CDR3 size: 14 residues. V gave up 4 bases and J gave up 3 bases, with 15 bases separating them. CDR1 and CDR2 (germline): DFQATT, SNEGSKA (reference sequence). The CDR3 sequence: CSATPGVRYTEAFF. The CDR3 nucleotides are TGCAGTGCTACCCCGGGGGTGAGGTACACTGAAGCTTTCTTT.

This clonotype turned up a few times. The gene calls are TRBV20-1 and TRBJ2-3, with 10 bases aligning to TRBD1. V was clipped by 2 bases and J by 3 bases; unmatched bases: 2. The CDR3 extends over 14 amino acids. Germline V gene data show CDR1 as DFQATT and CDR2 as SNEGSKA (reference sequence). For the CDR3, the DNA is TGCAGTGCTAGATCGGGACAGGGGACAGATACGCAGTATTTT. Protein product: CSARSGQGTDTQYF.

The gene calls are TRBV28 and TRBJ2-5, with TRBD1 identical over 11 bases. Germline V CDR1 and CDR2: MDHEN, SYDVKM. J lost 2 bases, V lost 4 bases, and 3 bases had no gene match. CDR3 size: 15 residues. The CDR3 nucleotides read TGTGCCAGCAGTTGGGGACAGGGGGTGCAAGAGACCCAGTACTTC. Translation gives CASSWGQGVQETQYF.

The V call is TRBV20-1, the J call TRBJ2-4; D uncertain. This CDR3 has 14 residues. The V and J ends lost 5 bases and 0 bases respectively, with 11 bases between them. Looked up from germline, CDR1 is DFQATT and CDR2 is SNEGSKA (reference sequence). The CDR3 region has the DNA TGCAGTGCTCCAATACACCTAGCCAAAAACATTCAGTACTTC. This encodes CSAPIHLAKNIQYF.

This clonotype was seen more than once but under ten times. The rearrangement uses TRBV10-3 and TRBJ2-7; the D gene is possibly TRBD2 (6 bases). The CDR3 loop spans 12 amino acids. The germline V gene has CDR1 ENHRY and CDR2 SYGVKD. V was cut by 11 bases and J by 0 bases, with 11 bases left in between. CDR3 region: CAAGGTSYEQYF. The CDR3 DNA sequence: TGTGCCGCCGGGGGTACCTCCTACGAGCAGTACTTC.

This clonotype was picked up a small number of times. The gene calls are TRBV7-9 and TRBJ2-6; D might be TRBD1 (6 bases). Per the germline V gene, CDR1 is SEHNR and CDR2 is FQNEAQ (reference sequence). The CDR3 contains 14 residues. V lost 11 bases and J 0 bases, leaving 11 bases between the germline ends. DNA of the CDR3: TGTGCCCTAGACAGGTACTCTGGGGCCAACGTCCTGACTTTC. Translated: CALDRYSGANVLTF.

Ten or more counts support this clonotype. The chain is built from TRBV25-1 and TRBJ2-7; the D is unclear. CDR3 length: 13 amino acids. V lost 1 base, J lost 0 bases, and 4 bases lay in between. Germline CDR1 MGHDK, CDR2 SYGVNS. The CDR3 reads CASSELYSYEQYF. The CDR3 nucleotides read TGTGCCAGCAGTGAATTGTACTCCTACGAGCAGTACTTC.

V and J are TRBV20-1 and TRBJ2-1; 9 positions agree with TRBD2. J gave up 5 bases and V 0 bases, and 8 bases lay outside the gene matches. The CDR3 runs to 16 residues. CDR1 and CDR2 (germline): DFQATT, SNEGSKA (reference sequence). The CDR3 sequence: CSARDGAGGANNEQFF. CDR3 nucleotides: TGCAGTGCTAGAGATGGGGCGGGAGGGGCGAACAATGAGCAGTTCTTC.

DNA for the CDR3: TGTGCCAGCAGTTTCCCACAGATCTATGGCTACACCTTC. This translates into CASSFPQIYGYTF. The chain carries TRBV28 and TRBJ1-2; D remains unclear. Deletions cut 3 bases from V and 4 bases from J, with 9 bases between. Germline V gene lookup returns CDR1 MDHEN and CDR2 SYDVKM. The CDR3 has 13 residues.

The J gene is TRBJ2-7, the V gene TRBV6-1; D unclear. Near its end, the DNA agrees better with TRBJ2-5, so the J call may be wrong. There are 12 residues in the CDR3. Germline V gene data show CDR1 as MNHNS and CDR2 as SASEGT. The CDR3 protein is CASAPSHETQYF. DNA of the CDR3: TGTGCCAGCGCCCCGTCACATGAGACCCAGTACTTC.

There are a few counts of this clonotype. V is TRBV24-1 and J is TRBJ2-2; D call uncertain. V was trimmed by 4 bases and J by 7 bases, leaving 9 bases between them. The CDR3 runs 13 residues. Germline-derived CDR1 and CDR2 are KGHDR and SFDVKD. The CDR3 DNA reads as TGTGCCACCAGTGACAAACAAGACGGGGAGCTGTTTTTT. Its protein product is CATSDKQDGELFF.

This clonotype was seen just once. This chain uses TRBV20-1 with TRBJ1-4; D gene unclear. V was pared by 6 bases and J by 4 bases, with 12 bases between. There are 13 residues in the CDR3. CDR1 is DFQATT, CDR2 SNEGSKA, per germline (reference sequence). Here the CDR3 DNA reads TGCAGTGCCCCACAGACGGTTAATGAAAAACTGTTTTTT. It encodes CSAPQTVNEKLFF.

This clonotype was detected only a few times. This chain joins TRBV7-9 and TRBJ2-7, with 8 bases lining up with TRBD1. Trimming took 2 bases from V and 3 from J; bases not matched to a gene: 6. There are 15 residues in the CDR3. Germline CDR1 is SEHNR and CDR2 is FQNEAQ (reference sequence). Written as DNA, the CDR3 is TGTGCCAGCAGCTTATCCGGGACAGGACTCTACGAGCAGTACTTC. As protein: CASSLSGTGLYEQYF.